Shown below are 9 T cell receptor beta chains from a single sample sequenced in a study of cytomegalovirus exposure and HLA in healthy donors. PCR primers comprised 60 Vbeta and 13 Jbeta primers. Repertoires were generated with immunoSEQ multiplex PCR, while TCRdb's copy carries only in-frame clones and drops some. This sample contains about 110,000 clones. Sequencing was carried out using PBMCs. The source is a man younger than 30 in good health and CMV-seronegative.

The rearrangement joins TRBV30 to TRBJ1-1; D unresolved. V lost 0 bases to trimming and J lost 6 bases, with 17 bases between them. The CDR3 extends over 15 amino acids. The germline V gene has CDR1 GTSNPN and CDR2 SVGIG (reference sequence). The CDR3 DNA reads as TGTGCCTGGAGTGTCCGGAGAGGTGGCTTGGCTGAAGCTTTCTTT. It is translated as CAWSVRRGGLAEAFF.

The J gene is TRBJ2-1, the V gene TRBV5-6; 7 bases are a match to TRBD2. V lost 6 bases, J lost 3 bases, and 6 bases stayed unmatched. Germline lookup yields CDR1 SGHDT and CDR2 YYEEEE. CDR3 length equals 14 residues. CDR3 loop: CASTHRDYYNEQFF. The CDR3 DNA reads as TGTGCCAGCACTCACCGGGACTACTACAATGAGCAGTTCTTC.

The chain is built from TRBV27 and TRBJ2-1; a weak D match, TRBD2 (7 bases). The CDR3 contains 16 residues. Germline lookup yields CDR1 MNHEY and CDR2 SMNVEV (reference sequence). Between the trimmed V and J ends, which lost 5 bases and 9 bases, there was a span of 23 bases. The chain's CDR3 is CASSPEGGVRGSEQFF. Here the CDR3 DNA reads TGTGCCAGCAGTCCCGAGGGGGGGGTCCGGGGGAGTGAGCAGTTCTTC.

The chain employs TRBV18 and TRBJ2-7; perhaps TRBD1 as D (6 bases). Germline CDR1 and CDR2: KGHSH and LQKENI. The CDR3 is 13 amino acids. V was shortened by 2 bases and J by 3 bases, with 8 bases between the two germline ends. CDR3 nucleotides: TGTGCCAGCTCACCAAACAGGGACTACGAGCAGTACTTC. Translating gives CASSPNRDYEQYF.

This sequence joins TRBV28 and TRBJ1-5; tentatively, D is TRBD1 (5 bases). The germline CDR1 and CDR2 sequences are MDHEN and SYDVKM. With 6 bases removed from V and 4 bases from J, the gap between germline ends came to 10 bases. The CDR3 loop spans 13 amino acids. CDR3 region: CASRGGGNQPQHF. The CDR3 region has the DNA TGTGCCAGCAGGGGTGGGGGGAATCAGCCCCAGCATTTT.

The chain is built from TRBV19 and TRBJ1-2; a weak D match, TRBD1 (6 bases). Germline V gene data show CDR1 as LNHDA and CDR2 as SQIVND (reference sequence). The V and J ends lost 4 bases and 10 bases respectively, with 13 bases between them. The CDR3 runs to 12 residues. The CDR3 DNA follows: TGTGCCAGTAGTAGGGGGCACGGCGACTACACCTTC. This encodes CASSRGHGDYTF.

The CDR3 coding sequence is TGTGCCAGCAGCTTGGGAGCCTCTGGAAACACCATATATTTT. Its translation is CASSLGASGNTIYF. The genes are TRBV5-4 and TRBJ1-3, with D hard to call. The length of the CDR3 is 14 residues. Germline CDR1 and CDR2: SGHNT and YYREEE (reference sequence). V lost 0 bases, J lost 0 bases, and 4 bases lay in between.

V gene TRBV19 combines with J gene TRBJ2-5; 10 nucleotides align to TRBD1. The V and J ends lost 5 bases and 2 bases, in that order; junction bases with no gene match: 5. CDR3 length equals 15 residues. Germline V lookup: CDR1 LNHDA, CDR2 SQIVND (reference sequence). The CDR3 DNA is TGTGCCAGTAGTCGGACAGGGGGGATACAAGAGACCCAGTACTTC. As protein: CASSRTGGIQETQYF.

The chain has TRBV28 and TRBJ1-1, with 9 bases fitting TRBD1. V lost 3 bases, J lost 11 bases, and 10 bases stayed unmatched. The CDR3 contains 14 residues. CDR1 is MDHEN, CDR2 SYDVKM, per germline. CDR3 nucleotides: TGTGCCAGCAGTTTGTATAAGTCGGGGACAGGGGCTTTCTTT. It yields the protein CASSLYKSGTGAFF.